The entry below gives a single T cell receptor beta chain sequence along with its context. This entry comes from a study of blood T cell repertoires in COVID-19. Study as a whole: Donors in the United States, Italy and Spain gave samples during acute or convalescent COVID-19. T cells, B-cell-depleted T cells, or PBMCs supplied cDNA or gDNA.

Produced via immunoSEQ multiplex PCR; TCRdb's table is partial and in-frame only. The repertoire consists of 350,000 to 450,000 clones, with 80% to 90% occurring once and the leading ten covering more than 0.95%. CDR3 length equals 13 residues. J was trimmed by 5 bases and V by 5 bases; bases with no gene match: 5. From germline, CDR1 is MDHEN and CDR2 SYDVKM. This receptor was identified in a man aged 25 to 40 who had recovered from COVID-19. The chain carries TRBV28 and TRBJ2-7; 8 bases align to TRBD1. Material: PBMCs or T cells enriched from blood (not recorded which). The CDR3 DNA follows: TGTGCCAGCAGTCTCGACAGGGGCCACGAGCAGTACTTC. This codes for CASSLDRGHEQYF.